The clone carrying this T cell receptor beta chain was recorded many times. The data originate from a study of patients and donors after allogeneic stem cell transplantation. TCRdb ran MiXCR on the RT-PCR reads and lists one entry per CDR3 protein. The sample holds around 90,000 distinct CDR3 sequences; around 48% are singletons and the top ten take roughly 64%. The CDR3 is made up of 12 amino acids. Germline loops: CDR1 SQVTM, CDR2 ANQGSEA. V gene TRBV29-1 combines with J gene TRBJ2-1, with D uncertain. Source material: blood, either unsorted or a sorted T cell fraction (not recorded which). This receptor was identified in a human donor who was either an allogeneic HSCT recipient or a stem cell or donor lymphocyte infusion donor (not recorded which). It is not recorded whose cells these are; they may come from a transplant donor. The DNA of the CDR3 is TGCAGTTCGGTGTTATGGGCCCTAGGGCAGTTCTTC. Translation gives CSSVLWALGQFF.